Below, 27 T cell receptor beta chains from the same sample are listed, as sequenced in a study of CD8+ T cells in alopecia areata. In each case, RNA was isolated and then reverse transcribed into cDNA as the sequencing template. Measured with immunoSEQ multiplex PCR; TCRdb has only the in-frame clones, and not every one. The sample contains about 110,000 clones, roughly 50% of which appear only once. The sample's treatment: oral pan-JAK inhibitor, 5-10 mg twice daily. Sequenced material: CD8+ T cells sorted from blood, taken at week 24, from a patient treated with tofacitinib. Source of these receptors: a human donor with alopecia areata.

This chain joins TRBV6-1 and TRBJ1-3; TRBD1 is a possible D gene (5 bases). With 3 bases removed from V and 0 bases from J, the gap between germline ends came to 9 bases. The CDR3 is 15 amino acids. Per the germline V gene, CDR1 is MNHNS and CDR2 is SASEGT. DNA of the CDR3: TGTGCCAGCAGTGACAGGGACTACTCTGGAAACACCATATATTTT. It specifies CASSDRDYSGNTIYF.

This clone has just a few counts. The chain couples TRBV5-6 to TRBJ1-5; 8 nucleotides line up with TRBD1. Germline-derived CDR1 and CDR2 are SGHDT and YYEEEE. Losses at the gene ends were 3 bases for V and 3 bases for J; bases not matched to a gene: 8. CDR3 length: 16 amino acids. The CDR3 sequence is CASSWSGTGVNQPQHF. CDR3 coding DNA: TGTGCCAGCAGCTGGTCCGGGACAGGAGTCAATCAGCCCCAGCATTTT.

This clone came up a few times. The DNA of the CDR3 is TGTGCCAGCAGCGGAGGGACAGTCGAAGATACGCAGTATTTT. Translation gives CASSGGTVEDTQYF. V gene TRBV9 combines with J gene TRBJ2-3, with 7 bases fitting TRBD1. This CDR3 has 14 amino acids. Losses at the gene ends were 3 bases for V and 5 bases for J; bases not matched to a gene: 6. Germline V lookup: CDR1 SGDLS, CDR2 YYNGEE.

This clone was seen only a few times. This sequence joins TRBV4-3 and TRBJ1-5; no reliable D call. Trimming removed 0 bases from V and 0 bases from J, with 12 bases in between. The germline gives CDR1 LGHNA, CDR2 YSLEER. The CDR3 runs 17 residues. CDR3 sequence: CASSQEIGGNSNQPQHF. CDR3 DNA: TGCGCCAGCAGCCAAGAGATCGGCGGGAATAGCAATCAGCCCCAGCATTTT.

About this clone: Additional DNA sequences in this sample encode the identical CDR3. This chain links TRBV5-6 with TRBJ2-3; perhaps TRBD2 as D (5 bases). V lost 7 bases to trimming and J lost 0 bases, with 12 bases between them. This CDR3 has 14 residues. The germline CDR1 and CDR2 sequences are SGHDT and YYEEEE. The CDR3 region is CASDGPSSTDTQYF. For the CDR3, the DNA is TGTGCCAGCGATGGGCCTAGCAGCACAGATACGCAGTATTTT. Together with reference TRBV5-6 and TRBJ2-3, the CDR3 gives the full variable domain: DAGVTQSPTHLIKTRGQQVTLRCSPKSGHDTVSWYQQALGQGPQFIFQYYEEEERQRGNFPDRFSGHQFPNYSSELNVNALLLGDSALYLCASDGPSSTDTQYFGPGTRLTVL.

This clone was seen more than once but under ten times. The CDR3 sequence is CAWSPLVNSYNSPLHF. CDR3 sequence (DNA): TGTGCCTGGAGTCCCTTAGTCAACTCCTATAATTCACCCCTCCACTTT. V gene TRBV30 combines with J gene TRBJ1-6; D remains ambiguous. The germline CDR1 and CDR2 sequences are GTSNPN and SVGIG (reference sequence). The CDR3 sequence is 16 residues long. V lost 2 bases, J lost 0 bases, and 11 bases lay in between.

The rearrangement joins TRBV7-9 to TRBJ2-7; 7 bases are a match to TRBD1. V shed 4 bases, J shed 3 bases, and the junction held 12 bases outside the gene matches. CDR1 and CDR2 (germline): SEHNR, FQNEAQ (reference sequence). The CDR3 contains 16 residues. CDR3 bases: TGTGCCAGCAGCTACCCGACAGGGTCGAGTTTCTACGAGCAGTACTTC. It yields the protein CASSYPTGSSFYEQYF.

This CDR3 is CASTQGTSGGEQYF. DNA for the CDR3: TGTGCCAGCACTCAGGGGACTAGCGGCGGCGAGCAGTACTTC. The chain has TRBV19 and TRBJ2-7; 11 bases line up with TRBD2. After removal of 9 bases from V and 6 bases from J, the junction contained 10 bases not matched to a gene. This CDR3 has 14 amino acids. Germline-derived CDR1 and CDR2 are LNHDA and SQIVND (reference sequence).

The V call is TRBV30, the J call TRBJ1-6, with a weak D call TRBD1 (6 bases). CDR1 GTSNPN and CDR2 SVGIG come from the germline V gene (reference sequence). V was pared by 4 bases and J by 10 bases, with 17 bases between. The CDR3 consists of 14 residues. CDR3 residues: CAWIIRGGKSPLHF. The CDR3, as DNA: TGTGCCTGGATTATCAGGGGAGGGAAGTCACCCCTCCACTTT.

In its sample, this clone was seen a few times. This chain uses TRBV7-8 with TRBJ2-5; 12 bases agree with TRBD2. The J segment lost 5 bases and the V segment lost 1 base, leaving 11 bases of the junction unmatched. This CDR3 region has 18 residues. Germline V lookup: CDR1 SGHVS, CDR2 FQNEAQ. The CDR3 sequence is CASSLDGLAGGPLETQYF. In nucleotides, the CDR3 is TGTGCCAGCAGCTTAGATGGGCTAGCGGGGGGGCCGCTGGAGACCCAGTACTTC.

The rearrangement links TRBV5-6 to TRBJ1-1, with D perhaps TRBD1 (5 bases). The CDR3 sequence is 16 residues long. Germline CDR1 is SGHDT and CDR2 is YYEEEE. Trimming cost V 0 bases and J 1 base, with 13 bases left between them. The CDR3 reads CASSLGGVGRNTEAFF. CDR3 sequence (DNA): TGTGCCAGCAGCTTGGGGGGCGTCGGCAGGAACACTGAAGCTTTCTTT.

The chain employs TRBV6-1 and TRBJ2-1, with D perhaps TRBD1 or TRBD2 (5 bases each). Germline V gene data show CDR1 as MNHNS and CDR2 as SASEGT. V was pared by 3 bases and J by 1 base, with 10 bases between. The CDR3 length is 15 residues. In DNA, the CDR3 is TGTGCCAGCAGTGACGGCGAGGGGTCCTACAATGAGCAGTTCTTC. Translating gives CASSDGEGSYNEQFF.

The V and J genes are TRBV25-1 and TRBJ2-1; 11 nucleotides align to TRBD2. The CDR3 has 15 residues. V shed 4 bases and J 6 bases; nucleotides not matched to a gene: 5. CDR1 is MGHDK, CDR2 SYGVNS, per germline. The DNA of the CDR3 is TGTGCCAGCAGTGTTCTAGCGGGGGGAAGCAATGAGCAGTTCTTC. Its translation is CASSVLAGGSNEQFF. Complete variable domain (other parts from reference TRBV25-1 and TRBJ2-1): EADIYQTPRYLVIGTGKKITLECSQTMGHDKMYWYQQDPGMELHLIHYSYGVNSTEKGDLSSESTVSRIRTEHFPLTLESARPSHTSQYLCASSVLAGGSNEQFFGPGTRLTVL.

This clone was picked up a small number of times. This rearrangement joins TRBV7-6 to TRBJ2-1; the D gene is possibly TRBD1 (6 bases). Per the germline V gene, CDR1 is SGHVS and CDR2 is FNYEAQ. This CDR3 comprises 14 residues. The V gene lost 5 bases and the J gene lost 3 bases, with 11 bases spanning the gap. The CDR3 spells CASSPRQDYNEQFF. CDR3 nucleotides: TGTGCCAGCAGCCCCCGACAGGACTACAATGAGCAGTTCTTC.

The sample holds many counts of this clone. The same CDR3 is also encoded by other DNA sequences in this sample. The CDR3 DNA is TGTGCCAGCAGTCCCGGGACTAGCGGCACAGATACGCAGTATTTT. Amino acids: CASSPGTSGTDTQYF. This sequence joins TRBV6-4 and TRBJ2-3; 10 bases agree with TRBD2. This CDR3 has 15 amino acids. With 5 bases clipped from V and 1 base from J, the junction kept 3 bases outside the gene matches. Germline V CDR1 and CDR2: MRHNA, SNTAGT.

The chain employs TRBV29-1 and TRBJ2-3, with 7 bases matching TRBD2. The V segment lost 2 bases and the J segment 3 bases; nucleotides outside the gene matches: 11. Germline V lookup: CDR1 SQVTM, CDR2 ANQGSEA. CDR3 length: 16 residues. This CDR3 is CSVENLGLDSTDTQYF. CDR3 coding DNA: TGCAGCGTTGAAAACTTAGGACTAGATTCAACAGATACGCAGTATTTT.

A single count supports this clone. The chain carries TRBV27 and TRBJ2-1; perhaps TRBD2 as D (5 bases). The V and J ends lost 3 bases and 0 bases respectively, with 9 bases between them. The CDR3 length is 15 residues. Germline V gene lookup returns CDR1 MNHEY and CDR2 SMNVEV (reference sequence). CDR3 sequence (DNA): TGTGCCAGCAGTTTCGGGATTAGCTCCTACAATGAGCAGTTCTTC. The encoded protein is CASSFGISSYNEQFF.

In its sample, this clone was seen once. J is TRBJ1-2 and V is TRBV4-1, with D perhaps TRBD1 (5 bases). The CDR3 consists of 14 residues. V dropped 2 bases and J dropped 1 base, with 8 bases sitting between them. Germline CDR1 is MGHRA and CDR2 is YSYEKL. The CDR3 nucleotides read TGCGCCAGCAGCCAACAGACAGATAACTATGGCTACACCTTC. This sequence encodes CASSQQTDNYGYTF.

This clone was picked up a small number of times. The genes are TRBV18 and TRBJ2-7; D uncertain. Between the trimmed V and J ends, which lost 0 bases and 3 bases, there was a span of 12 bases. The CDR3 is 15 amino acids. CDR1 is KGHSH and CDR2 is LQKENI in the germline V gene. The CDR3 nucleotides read TGTGCCAGCTCACCACCTGCCACTTCCAACTACGAGCAGTACTTC. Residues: CASSPPATSNYEQYF.

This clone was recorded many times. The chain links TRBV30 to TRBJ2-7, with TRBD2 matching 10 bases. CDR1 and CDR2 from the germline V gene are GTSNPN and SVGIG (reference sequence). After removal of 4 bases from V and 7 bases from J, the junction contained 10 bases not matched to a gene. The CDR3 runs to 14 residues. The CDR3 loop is CAWTQLAGRFEQYF. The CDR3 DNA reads TGTGCCTGGACACAACTAGCGGGGAGGTTTGAGCAGTACTTC.

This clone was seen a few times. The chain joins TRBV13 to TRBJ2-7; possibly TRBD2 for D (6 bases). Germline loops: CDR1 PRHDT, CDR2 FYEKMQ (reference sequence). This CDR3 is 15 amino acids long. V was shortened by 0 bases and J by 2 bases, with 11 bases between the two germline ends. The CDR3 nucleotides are TGTGCCAGCAGCTTAGGCAGGGACTTCGCCTACGAGCAGTACTTC. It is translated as CASSLGRDFAYEQYF.

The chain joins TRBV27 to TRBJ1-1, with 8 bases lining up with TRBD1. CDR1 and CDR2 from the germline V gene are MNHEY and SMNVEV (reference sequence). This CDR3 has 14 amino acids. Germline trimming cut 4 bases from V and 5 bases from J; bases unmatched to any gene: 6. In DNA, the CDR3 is TGTGCCAGCAGTTCTCAGGGGGCGAGTACTGAAGCTTTCTTT. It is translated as CASSSQGASTEAFF.

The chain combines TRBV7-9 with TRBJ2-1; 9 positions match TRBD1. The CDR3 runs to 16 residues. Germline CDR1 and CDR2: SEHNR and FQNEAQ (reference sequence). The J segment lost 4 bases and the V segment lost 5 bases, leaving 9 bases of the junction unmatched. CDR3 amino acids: CASSPRGTGIYNEQFF. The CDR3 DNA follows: TGTGCCAGCAGCCCCAGAGGGACAGGGATATACAATGAGCAGTTCTTC.

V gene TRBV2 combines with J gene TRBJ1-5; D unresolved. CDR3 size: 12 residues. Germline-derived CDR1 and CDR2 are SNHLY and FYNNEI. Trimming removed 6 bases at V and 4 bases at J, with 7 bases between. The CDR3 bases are TGTGCCAGCAGCCTTACGAATCAGCCCCAGCATTTT. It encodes CASSLTNQPQHF. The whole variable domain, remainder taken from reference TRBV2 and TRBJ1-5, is EPEVTQTPSHQVTQMGQEVILRCVPISNHLYFYWYRQILGQKVEFLVSFYNNEISEKSEIFDDQFSVERPDGSNFTLKIRSTKLEDSAMYFCASSLTNQPQHFGDGTRLSIL.

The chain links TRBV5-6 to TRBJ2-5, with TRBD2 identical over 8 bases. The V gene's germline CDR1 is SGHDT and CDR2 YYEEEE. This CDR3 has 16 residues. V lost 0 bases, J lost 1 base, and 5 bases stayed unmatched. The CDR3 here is CASSLESGGPQETQYF. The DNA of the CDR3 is TGTGCCAGCAGCTTGGAGTCGGGGGGGCCCCAAGAGACCCAGTACTTC.

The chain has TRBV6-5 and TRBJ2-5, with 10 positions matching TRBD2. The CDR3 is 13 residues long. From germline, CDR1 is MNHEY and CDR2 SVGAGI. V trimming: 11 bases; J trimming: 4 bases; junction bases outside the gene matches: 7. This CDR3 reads CAAGLAEAETQYF. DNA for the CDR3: TGTGCCGCAGGACTAGCGGAGGCAGAGACCCAGTACTTC.

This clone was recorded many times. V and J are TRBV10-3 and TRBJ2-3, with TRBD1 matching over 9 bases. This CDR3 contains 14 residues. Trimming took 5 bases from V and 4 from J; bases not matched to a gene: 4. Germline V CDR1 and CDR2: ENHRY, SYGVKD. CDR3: CAISTGGEADTQYF. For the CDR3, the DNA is TGTGCCATCAGTACAGGGGGCGAAGCAGATACGCAGTATTTT.